A selection of T cell receptor beta chains follows, all from one sample in a study of blood T cell repertoires in COVID-19. Sequencing was performed with immunoSEQ multiplex PCR; in TCRdb, only in-frame clones are kept and a portion is missing. This sample has about 190,000 clones, with 89% found just once. The source material was peripheral blood. The receptors come from a middle-aged man with acute or convalescent COVID-19. CDR3s include the opening cysteine and the closing phenylalanine or tryptophan. The order of the fields is J gene, V gene, D gene, clone size, CDR3 DNA, CDR3 protein. D genes are given only for firm matches. Some rows have no size entry. The others give once, few or many, or a class for an expanded clone.

TRBJ2-7	TRBV5-1	NA	NA	TGCGCCAGCACAGAGATGACAGGCCCCTACGAGCAGTACTTC	CASTEMTGPYEQYF
TRBJ2-3	TRBV6-2/TRBV6-3	NA	NA	TGTGCCAGCAGTTCTTGGCGGCAGGGGAGAGATACGCAGTATTTT	CASSSWRQGRDTQYF
TRBJ2-5	TRBV10-3	TRBD1	few	TGTGCCATCAGCGGACAGGGACAAGAGACCCAGTACTTC	CAISGQGQETQYF
TRBJ1-1	TRBV11-2	NA	NA	TGTGCCAGCAGCCGGACACTGAACACTGAAGCTTTCTTT	CASSRTLNTEAFF
TRBJ1-2	TRBV12-3/TRBV12-4	NA	NA	TGTGCCAGCACCTCCATGAGGGGGTTGGGCTACACCTTC	CASTSMRGLGYTF
TRBJ2-2	TRBV6-6	NA	NA	TGTGCCAGCAGCCCGCGGAACACCGGGGAGCTGTTTTTT	CASSPRNTGELFF
TRBJ2-3	TRBV4-1	TRBD1	NA	TGCGCCAGCAGCCAAGCAGGGGGCAGCACAGATACGCAGTATTTT	CASSQAGGSTDTQYF
TRBJ2-1	TRBV5-1	TRBD2	NA	TGCGCCAGCAGCTCTTTAGCGGGGGTGCAGTTCTTC	CASSSLAGVQFF
TRBJ2-3	TRBV5-1	TRBD2	NA	TGCGCCAGCAGCCGGACTAGCGGAAACACAGATACGCAGTATTTT	CASSRTSGNTDTQYF
TRBJ1-5	TRBV5-3	NA	NA	TGTGCCAGAAGCTTGCGGCCTACCGGGGTTGGCAATCAGCCCCAGCATTTT	CARSLRPTGVGNQPQHF
TRBJ2-3	TRBV11-2	NA	NA	TGTGCCAGCAGCGGAGGACCGCCGGGCACAGATACGCAGTATTTT	CASSGGPPGTDTQYF
TRBJ1-2	TRBV6-5	NA	NA	TGTGCCAGCAGTTCTAGCGGGACGGAAGGATACGGCTACACCTTC	CASSSSGTEGYGYTF
TRBJ2-5	TRBV5-1	NA	NA	TGCGCCAGCAGCTTGGCCCAGGCGCGGGGGACCCAGTACTTC	CASSLAQARGTQYF
TRBJ2-2	TRBV28	TRBD1	NA	TGTGCCAGCCTCCAAGGGGGCGCGAACACCGGGGAGCTGTTTTTT	CASLQGGANTGELFF
TRBJ1-2	TRBV5-1	NA	NA	TGCGCCACCAGCCCAGGGGAGAGTGGCTACACCTTC	CATSPGESGYTF
TRBJ1-1	TRBV3-1/TRBV3-2	NA	NA	TGTGCCAGCAGCCCTTTCCACGGAGGGGTATGCTTCTTT	CASSPFHGGVCFF
TRBJ2-7	TRBV4-3	NA	NA	TGCGCCAGCAGCCAAGATTTTCGCGGGGACTCCTACGAGCAGTACTTC	CASSQDFRGDSYEQYF
TRBJ2-5	TRBV4-2	TRBD1	NA	TGTGCCAGCAGCCAGGACAGGGGCCAAGAGACCCAGTACTTC	CASSQDRGQETQYF
TRBJ1-6	TRBV6-4	NA	NA	TGTGCCAGCAGTCCAGGGAGGGGTCGCGATTCACCCCTCCACTTT	CASSPGRGRDSPLHF
TRBJ2-3	TRBV11-2	TRBD2	NA	TGTGCCAGCAGCCCTTGGAGGCTAGCGGTTCGCACAGATACGCAGTATTTT	CASSPWRLAVRTDTQYF
TRBJ2-1	TRBV5-1	TRBD2	NA	TGCGCCAGCAGCCCGACTAGCGGGGCCCTCAGCTCCTACAATGAGCAGTTCTTC	CASSPTSGALSSYNEQFF
TRBJ2-3	TRBV30	NA	NA	TGTGCCTGGAGTTCTGGACCGTTGGGGCGGGATACGCAGTATTTT	CAWSSGPLGRDTQYF
TRBJ1-1	TRBV28	NA	NA	TGTGCCAGCAGTTCCCCCCCACACGACACTGAAGCTTTCTTT	CASSSPPHDTEAFF
TRBJ1-5	TRBV4-2	NA	NA	TGTGCCAGCAGCCAAGATCAGGGCCAGCCCCAGCATTTT	CASSQDQGQPQHF
TRBJ1-2	TRBV6-6	TRBD1	NA	TGTGCCAGCAGTTACTCGAGACAGGGCGGTGGCTACACCTTC	CASSYSRQGGGYTF
TRBJ2-3	TRBV10-1	TRBD2	NA	TGCGCCAGCAGTCCCCATGGGCGGGGGGCCTCAGATACGCAGTATTTT	CASSPHGRGASDTQYF
TRBJ2-7	TRBV19	NA	NA	TGTGCCAGTCAACGTTCCGGGACTTTGAGCTCCTACGAGCAGTACTTC	CASQRSGTLSSYEQYF
TRBJ2-7	TRBV2	NA	NA	TGTGCCAGCCAGGCATGGATGGACTACGAGCAGTACTTC	CASQAWMDYEQYF
TRBJ1-2	TRBV30	TRBD1	NA	TGTGCCCGGGACAGGGCAAATGGCTACACCTTC	CARDRANGYTF
TRBJ2-7	TRBV18	TRBD1	NA	TGTGCCAGCTCGCTGACAGGGGGCGCTTCCTACGAGCAGTACTTC	CASSLTGGASYEQYF
TRBJ1-1	TRBV5-1	NA	NA	TGCGCCAGCAGCTTTGGGGCAGTTACTTTGAACACTGAAGCTTTCTTT	CASSFGAVTLNTEAFF
TRBJ2-2	TRBV24-1	NA	NA	TGTGCCACCAGTGACCGACTAGGAGGATCCTCCGGGGAGCTGTTTTTT	CATSDRLGGSSGELFF
TRBJ2-2	TRBV25-1	TRBD1	NA	TGTGCCAGCAGTGGACAGGGGCCCGGGGAGCTGTTTTTT	CASSGQGPGELFF
TRBJ1-2	TRBV9	TRBD1	many	TGTGCCAGCAGCGTAGGGCTACAGGGGGTTGATGGCTACACCTTC	CASSVGLQGVDGYTF
TRBJ2-5	TRBV7-9	NA	NA	TGTGCCAGCAGCTTTTTTATTCCTAGCGAGGAGACCCAGTACTTC	CASSFFIPSEETQYF
TRBJ2-7	TRBV6-5	TRBD1	NA	TGTGCCAGCAGGCGGACAGGGACCTACGAGCAGTACTTC	CASRRTGTYEQYF
TRBJ1-2	TRBV4-1	TRBD1	NA	TGCGCCAGCAGCCAAGATATATCGACAGGGGGCTTCGGCTACACCTTC	CASSQDISTGGFGYTF
TRBJ2-1	TRBV7-2	NA	NA	TGTGCCAGCAGCTTAGGGGCAGGGGATGAGCAGTTCTTC	CASSLGAGDEQFF
TRBJ1-4	TRBV9	NA	NA	TGTGCCAGCAGCGTACAGGGGCGGAGTGAAAAACTGTTTTTT	CASSVQGRSEKLFF
TRBJ2-5	TRBV24-1	NA	NA	TGTGCCACCAGTGATTTCGACAGTCAAGAGACCCAGTACTTC	CATSDFDSQETQYF
TRBJ1-2	TRBV6-5	NA	few	TGTGCCAGCACCCCGGCGGGTAACTATGGCTACACCTTC	CASTPAGNYGYTF
TRBJ2-2	TRBV6-5	TRBD1	NA	TGTGCCAGCAGTTACGGGACAGGGGGCATGGGGGAGCTGTTTTTT	CASSYGTGGMGELFF
TRBJ1-1	TRBV5-5	NA	NA	TGTGCCAGCAGCGGTGAGGTGAACACTGAAGCTTTCTTT	CASSGEVNTEAFF
TRBJ2-5	TRBV19	NA	NA	TGTGCCAGTAGTATTCGGGGACACCCCACGGGATGGCAAGAGACCCAGTACTTC	CASSIRGHPTGWQETQYF
TRBJ2-2	TRBV28	NA	NA	TGTGCCAGCAGTCTACTTGGGGAGCTGTTTTTT	CASSLLGELFF
TRBJ2-7	TRBV7-9	NA	NA	TGTGCCAGCAGCTTAGAAGTACTAGCAGAGCAGTACTTC	CASSLEVLAEQYF
TRBJ2-2	TRBV7-9	NA	NA	TGTGCCAGCAGCTTAGAACTAGGCACCGGGGAGCTGTTTTTT	CASSLELGTGELFF
TRBJ1-6	TRBV19	TRBD1	NA	TGTGCCAGTAGATGGGGACAGCCTAATTCACCCCTCCACTTT	CASRWGQPNSPLHF
TRBJ1-2	TRBV9	NA	NA	TGTGCCAGCAGCGTACAGGGGAACCAGGACTATGGCTACACCTTC	CASSVQGNQDYGYTF
TRBJ1-4	TRBV5-4	TRBD1	NA	TGTGCCAGCAGCGGGGGGACAGATTCATCACTGTTTTTT	CASSGGTDSSLFF
TRBJ2-1	TRBV5-1	TRBD1	NA	TGCGCCAGCAGGTTGGACAGGGGCCTGAATGAGCAGTTCTTC	CASRLDRGLNEQFF
TRBJ1-5	TRBV7-2	NA	NA	TGTGCCAGCAGCCCCTCTGGGGGAGGGAGGGGGGATCAGCCCCAGCATTTT	CASSPSGGGRGDQPQHF
TRBJ1-1	TRBV12-3/TRBV12-4	NA	NA	TGTGCCAGCAGCCGGGGACAGAACACTGAAGCTTTCTTT	CASSRGQNTEAFF